A single sample is the source of the 23 T cell receptor beta chains below, sequenced in a study of CD8+CD57+ T cells in acquired aplastic anemia. Using genomic DNA as the template, TCR beta VDJ and CDR3 profiling was carried out. MiXCR, applied by TCRdb to the reads, yields one record per CDR3 protein. Of 250,000 to 300,000 distinct CDR3 sequences detected, 45% to 65% appear once; the ten largest clones hold roughly 8%. The sequencing sample was made of sorted CD4+, CD8+, or CD8+CD57+ T cells (not recorded which) from PBMCs. The source of these receptors is a human donor with severe aplastic anemia or a healthy control (not recorded which).

There are many counts of this clonotype. CDR3 sequence: CASRPGQWHEKLFF. The CDR3 DNA reads as TGTGCCAGCAGACCAGGGCAGTGGCATGAAAAACTGTTTTTT. The rearrangement links TRBV27 to TRBJ1-4; the D gene is possibly TRBD1 (5 bases). Trimming removed 6 bases from V and 6 bases from J, with 14 bases in between. The CDR3 has 14 amino acids. Germline V gene sequence: CDR1 MNHEY, CDR2 SMNVEV (reference sequence). The full variable domain, completed using reference TRBV27 and TRBJ1-4, is EAQVTQNPRYLITVTGKKLTVTCSQNMNHEYMSWYRQDPGLGLRQIYYSMNVEVTDKGDVPEGYKVSRKEKRNFPLILESPSPNQTSLYFCASRPGQWHEKLFFGSGTQLSVL.

V is TRBV7-2 and J is TRBJ1-1, with TRBD1 as a possible D gene (5 bases). Germline V gives CDR1 SGHTA, CDR2 FQGNSA. CDR3 length equals 12 residues. V was cut by 6 bases and J by 7 bases, with 12 bases left in between. As DNA, the CDR3 is TGTGCCAGCAGACAGGACACCAGTGAAGCTTTCTTT. The encoded protein is CASRQDTSEAFF.

The chain joins TRBV12-3 or TRBV12-4 to TRBJ1-6; D remains unclear. The CDR3 is made up of 13 amino acids. V lost 5 bases to trimming and J lost 8 bases, with 10 bases between them. CDR3 sequence reads: CASSDSEHSPLHF. The DNA for the CDR3 is TGTGCCAGCAGTGACTCGGAGCATTCACCCCTCCACTTT.

The table lists this clonotype with a count of one. A much larger clonotype is one base distant, so this may be a read error. V usage is TRBV28 and J usage is TRBJ1-1; D ambiguous. The germline CDR1 and CDR2 sequences are MDHEN and SYDVKM. The V gene lost 3 bases and the J gene lost 6 bases, with 8 bases spanning the gap. The CDR3 covers 12 residues. CDR3 nucleotides: TGTGCCAGCAGTTTGCCGTCCGCTGAAGCTTTCTTT. It translates to CASSLPSAEAFF.

The rearrangement joins TRBV25-1 to TRBJ2-2; D assignment may be TRBD1 or TRBD2 (6 bases each). CDR3 length equals 15 residues. The germline V and J ends were trimmed by 4 bases and 5 bases, with 14 bases remaining between them. CDR1 is MGHDK, CDR2 SYGVNS, per germline. In DNA, the CDR3 is TGTGCCAGCAGTGTTTCGGGGGCGAGGACCGGGGAGCTGTTTTTT. The encoded protein is CASSVSGARTGELFF.

This clonotype has at least ten counts. The J gene is TRBJ1-1, the V gene TRBV7-8; D may be TRBD1 (5 bases). Looked up from germline, CDR1 is SGHVS and CDR2 is FQNEAQ. The CDR3 sequence is 14 residues long. V was pared by 4 bases and J by 5 bases, with 14 bases between. CDR3 sequence (DNA): TGTGCCAGCAGCTCCCGTAGCGGGGGGACTGAAGCTTTCTTT. It encodes CASSSRSGGTEAFF.

The rearrangement links TRBV5-1 to TRBJ2-1, with 9 bases aligning to TRBD2. The J segment lost 6 bases and the V segment lost 1 base, leaving 5 bases of the junction unmatched. The length of the CDR3 is 15 residues. Germline V gives CDR1 SGHRS, CDR2 YFSETQ. The CDR3: CASSLSSGSSNEQFF. CDR3 bases: TGCGCCAGCAGCTTGAGTAGCGGGAGTTCCAATGAGCAGTTCTTC.

At least ten counts were recorded for this clonotype. V is TRBV12-3 or TRBV12-4 and J is TRBJ2-2; D not certain. Trimming removed 5 bases from V and 2 bases from J, with 9 bases in between. CDR3 length: 14 amino acids. CDR3 bases: TGTGCCAGCAGTCAATACAGTAACACCGGGGAGCTGTTTTTT. Its protein product is CASSQYSNTGELFF.

This clonotype appeared once. A clone one base away is much larger, so this may be a read error. V is TRBV6-2 or TRBV6-3 and J is TRBJ2-7, with 10 bases identical to TRBD1. The CDR3 sequence is 15 residues long. The germline gives CDR1 MNHEY, CDR2 SVGEGT. The CDR3 DNA reads TGTGCCAGCGGTTACGGGACAGGGGTTTCCTACGAGCAGTACTTC. It translates to CASGYGTGVSYEQYF.

This clonotype was observed once. The chain employs TRBV12-3 or TRBV12-4 and TRBJ2-7; D gene uncertain. The CDR3 length is 13 residues. V lost 3 bases and J 0 bases, leaving 6 bases between the germline ends. CDR3 region: CASSFESSYEQYF. CDR3 bases: TGTGCCAGCAGTTTCGAGAGCTCCTACGAGCAGTACTTC.

This clonotype came up many times. The chain employs TRBV27 and TRBJ1-6; D is perhaps TRBD1 (6 bases). The V gene's germline CDR1 is MNHEY and CDR2 SMNVEV (reference sequence). The germline V and J ends were trimmed by 6 bases and 9 bases, with 15 bases remaining between them. CDR3 length: 14 amino acids. The CDR3: CASRQGITGSPLHF. The CDR3 DNA reads as TGTGCCAGCAGACAGGGTATCACTGGTTCACCCCTCCACTTT.

This sequence joins TRBV19 and TRBJ1-5; 9 bases align to TRBD1. This CDR3 region has 15 residues. The trim removed 3 bases at V and 3 bases at J, leaving 3 bases unmatched. Germline V CDR1 and CDR2: LNHDA, SQIVND (reference sequence). This CDR3 is CASSIDRGYNQPQHF. The CDR3 DNA reads as TGTGCCAGTAGTATTGACAGGGGGTACAATCAGCCCCAGCATTTT.

This clonotype has a count of ten or more. The CDR3 region has the DNA TGTGCCAGCAGTTACGTCCAGGGTGCGACCTATGGCTACACCTTC. Its protein product is CASSYVQGATYGYTF. The chain links TRBV6-5 to TRBJ1-2, with a tentative D call TRBD1 (5 bases). In germline, CDR1 is MNHEY, CDR2 SVGAGI. The CDR3 spans 15 residues. V lost 2 bases and J lost 4, with 14 bases in between.

The count of this clonotype is one. V and J are TRBV19 and TRBJ1-1; D not certain. Looked up from germline, CDR1 is LNHDA and CDR2 is SQIVND (reference sequence). V shed 6 bases and J shed 1 base, with 15 bases lying between them. The length of the CDR3 is 15 residues. The CDR3 protein is CASRAGFGWNTEAFF. The CDR3 coding sequence is TGTGCCAGTAGGGCAGGCTTCGGGTGGAACACTGAAGCTTTCTTT.

This clonotype occurred a few times. The chain uses TRBV7-8 and TRBJ1-4; D unresolved. Germline-derived CDR1 and CDR2 are SGHVS and FQNEAQ. The CDR3 has 12 amino acids. V was clipped by 5 bases and J by 11 bases, with 12 bases between them. This chain's CDR3 is CASSQRLGKLFF. Here the CDR3 DNA reads TGTGCCAGCAGCCAGAGGTTGGGGAAACTGTTTTTT.

This chain uses TRBV27 with TRBJ2-6; D is ambiguous. The ends were cut back, 5 bases at V and 6 bases at J, with 8 bases in the middle. Germline V gene sequence: CDR1 MNHEY, CDR2 SMNVEV (reference sequence). This CDR3 comprises 13 residues. The CDR3 nucleotides are TGTGCCAGCAGTGGCACTCCGGCCAACGTCCTGACTTTC. Translated, it gives CASSGTPANVLTF.

Remarks on this clonotype: This may come from a read error, since a much larger clone is one base off. V is TRBV18 and J is TRBJ2-7, with a tentative D call TRBD1 (6 bases). CDR3 length equals 14 residues. The ends were cut back, 5 bases at V and 2 bases at J, with 13 bases in the middle. The germline V gene has CDR1 KGHSH and CDR2 LQKENI. Here the CDR3 reads CASSTRDTTYEQYF. DNA for the CDR3: TGTGCCAGCTCAACCCGGGACACAACCTACGAGCAGTACTTC.

This clonotype was counted at least ten times. The V call is TRBV12-5, the J call TRBJ2-3; D gene unclear. The germline CDR1 and CDR2 sequences are LGHNT and FRNRAP. The CDR3 covers 11 residues. Trimming pared 6 bases from V and 2 bases from J, leaving 3 bases between. CDR3 sequence: CASGLTDTQYF. CDR3 nucleotides: TGTGCTAGTGGACTCACAGATACGCAGTATTTT.

This chain joins TRBV9 and TRBJ2-2; 8 nucleotides agree with TRBD2. Trimming removed 2 bases from V and 6 bases from J; junction bases left unmatched: 3. The CDR3 is 14 amino acids. CDR1 SGDLS and CDR2 YYNGEE come from the germline V gene. CDR3 sequence reads: CASSVGGAAGELFF. The CDR3, as DNA: TGTGCCAGCAGCGTCGGGGGGGCGGCCGGGGAGCTGTTTTTT.

This clonotype was detected many times. The CDR3 coding sequence is TGTGCCAGCAGCTCGTCCCGGGACAGGGGGAACTATGGCTACACCTTC. It translates to CASSSSRDRGNYGYTF. J is TRBJ1-2 and V is TRBV5-6; TRBD1 agrees at 11 bases. The junction had 6 bases not matched to a gene; V was cut back by 3 bases and J by 2 bases. Germline assignment: CDR1 SGHDT and CDR2 YYEEEE. This CDR3 spans 16 amino acids.

The chain couples TRBV6-5 to TRBJ1-1, with a possible D match to TRBD1 (6 bases). Looked up from germline, CDR1 is MNHEY and CDR2 is SVGAGI. The CDR3 runs to 14 residues. With 4 bases removed from V and 4 bases from J, the gap between germline ends came to 13 bases. The CDR3 protein is CASSFRGPGTEAFF. Written as DNA, the CDR3 is TGTGCCAGCAGTTTCAGGGGTCCTGGCACTGAAGCTTTCTTT.

This clonotype has a count of ten or more. V usage is TRBV2 and J usage is TRBJ1-6; 11 bases agree with TRBD1. J lost 8 bases, V lost 6 bases, and 6 bases had no gene match. Germline values: CDR1 SNHLY, CDR2 FYNNEI. The CDR3 totals 15 residues. CDR3 region: CASSQRTGGDSPLHF. The CDR3 DNA reads as TGTGCCAGCAGCCAGAGGACAGGGGGCGATTCACCCCTCCACTTT. The full variable domain, in which reference TRBV2 and TRBJ1-6 provide the parts outside the CDR3, is EPEVTQTPSHQVTQMGQEVILRCVPISNHLYFYWYRQILGQKVEFLVSFYNNEISEKSEIFDDQFSVERPDGSNFTLKIRSTKLEDSAMYFCASSQRTGGDSPLHFGNGTRLTVT.

This chain connects TRBV2 to TRBJ2-5, with D possibly matching TRBD1 (6 bases). V was cut by 3 bases and J by 5 bases, with 10 bases left in between. Per germline, CDR1 SNHLY and CDR2 FYNNEI. The CDR3 totals 13 residues. CDR3 DNA: TGTGCCAGCAGTGACAGGGGCCGGGAGACCCAGTACTTC. Translated, it gives CASSDRGRETQYF.